Each of the 23 T cell receptor beta chains below was sequenced from the same sample in a study of T cell repertoires in cytomegalovirus infection. These receptors have no identified antigens. TCRdb itself ran the reads through MiXCR, one entry per CDR3 protein. The table lists roughly 34,000 distinct CDR3 sequences, 40% to 65% of them singletons. Here the sequenced sample was CD8+ T cells from cultured PBMCs, taken from culture after CMV antigen stimulation. The receptors were gathered from a human donor in good health (CMV status not recorded). Some clones in this sample may be carry-over from other donors' samples.

The J gene is TRBJ2-1, the V gene TRBV6-2 or TRBV6-3; D remains ambiguous. V was trimmed by 2 bases and J by 10 bases, leaving 9 bases between them. Looked up from germline, CDR1 is MNHEY and CDR2 is SVGEGT. The CDR3 runs 12 residues. The CDR3 loop is CASSYPDTEQFF. CDR3 coding DNA: TGTGCCAGCAGTTACCCTGACACCGAGCAGTTCTTC.

This rearrangement joins TRBV9 to TRBJ2-1; D could derive from TRBD1 or TRBD2 (7 bases each). Trimming took off 0 bases at V and 4 bases at J, with 14 bases between the two ends. Germline V gene data show CDR1 as SGDLS and CDR2 as YYNGEE. This CDR3 contains 16 residues. The CDR3 loop is CASSVASQGGYNEQFF. DNA of the CDR3: TGTGCCAGCAGCGTAGCTAGTCAGGGGGGGTACAATGAGCAGTTCTTC.

This sequence joins TRBV7-2 and TRBJ2-7; TRBD2 aligns across 13 bases. Looked up from germline, CDR1 is SGHTA and CDR2 is FQGNSA. After removal of 4 bases from V and 5 bases from J, the junction contained 2 bases not matched to a gene. The CDR3 covers 14 residues. The CDR3 DNA reads TGTGCCAGCAGCTGGACTAGCGGGAGTAACGAGCAGTACTTC. This gives the protein CASSWTSGSNEQYF.

This clonotype was counted a single time. The CDR3 DNA reads as TGTGCCAGCAGACGGACAGGGAACGGCTACACCTTC. This encodes CASRRTGNGYTF. The rearrangement uses TRBV7-6 and TRBJ1-2, with TRBD1 matching over 8 bases. The V gene end was trimmed by 6 bases and the J gene end by 8 bases; junction bases not matched to a gene: 5. CDR1 and CDR2 from the germline V gene are SGHVS and FNYEAQ. The CDR3 is 12 amino acids.

The rearrangement joins TRBV11-2 to TRBJ2-7; D not resolved. This CDR3 has 12 residues. Trimming removed 3 bases at V and 7 bases at J, with 10 bases between. Looked up from germline, CDR1 is SGHAT and CDR2 is FQNNGV. CDR3 nucleotides: TGTGCCAGCAGCTTCACCCCGCGTGAGCAGTACTTC. It encodes CASSFTPREQYF.

This clonotype came up a few times. The chain combines TRBV4-2 with TRBJ1-2; weak D call: TRBD1 (6 bases). The CDR3 covers 15 residues. Trimming left V 0 bases short and J 6 bases short, with 14 bases between. CDR1 is LGHNA and CDR2 is YNFKEQ in the germline V gene. CDR3 DNA: TGTGCCAGCAGCCAAGATACGCAGGGGATCGATGGCTACACCTTC. Translating it yields CASSQDTQGIDGYTF.

This clonotype was counted many times. The genes are TRBV12-3 or TRBV12-4 and TRBJ2-3; no definite D call. The CDR3 is 14 residues long. Trimming took off 5 bases at V and 4 bases at J, with 13 bases between the two ends. As DNA, the CDR3 is TGTGCCAGCAGTCTACGCCTGACTGCAGATACGCAGTATTTT. Amino acids: CASSLRLTADTQYF.

This chain connects TRBV6-6 to TRBJ2-3; 9 nucleotides agree with TRBD2. The CDR3 is made up of 17 amino acids. The ends lost 0 bases at V and 1 base at J; junction bases unmatched: 5. The germline V gene encodes CDR1 MNHNY and CDR2 SVGAGI (reference sequence). The DNA for the CDR3 is TGTGCCAGCAGTTACTCCCCAGCGGGGGGTGGCACAGATACGCAGTATTTT. This encodes CASSYSPAGGGTDTQYF.

The sample holds a few counts of this clonotype. V is TRBV12-3 or TRBV12-4 and J is TRBJ2-5; D ambiguous. Trimming took off 2 bases at V and 1 base at J, with 11 bases between the two ends. This CDR3 region has 15 residues. The CDR3 loop is CASSLSFAPQETQYF. The CDR3 bases are TGTGCCAGCAGTTTATCCTTCGCACCCCAAGAGACCCAGTACTTC.

This clonotype appeared a single time. This sequence joins TRBV10-3 and TRBJ1-2, with D perhaps matching TRBD1 (5 bases). The CDR3 runs to 14 residues. V was trimmed by 10 bases and J by 4 bases, leaving 19 bases between them. The V gene's germline CDR1 is ENHRY and CDR2 SYGVKD. CDR3 loop: CATWDGKKFYGYTF. In DNA form, the CDR3 reads TGTGCCACGTGGGACGGGAAAAAGTTCTATGGCTACACCTTC.

This clonotype was recorded once. The chain combines TRBV12-3 or TRBV12-4 with TRBJ1-3; no reliable D call. This CDR3 region has 15 residues. Trimming left V 7 bases short and J 0 bases short, with 13 bases between. CDR3 sequence (DNA): TGTGCCAGCACCTTTGGACCGAGCTCTGGAAACACCATATATTTT. Translating it yields CASTFGPSSGNTIYF.

V is TRBV6-8 and J is TRBJ2-3; 15 positions match TRBD2. Trimming at V came to 5 bases and at J to 4 bases, leaving 1 base not matched to a gene. The germline gives CDR1 MNHGY, CDR2 SAAAGT. CDR3 size: 15 residues. This CDR3 is CASSGLAGGPDTQYF. The DNA for the CDR3 is TGTGCCAGCAGTGGACTAGCGGGGGGGCCAGATACGCAGTATTTT.

The CDR3 bases are TGTGCCAGCAGCATCGTCCCTGGTTACGAGCAGTACTTC. This codes for CASSIVPGYEQYF. The rearrangement links TRBV7-6 to TRBJ2-7; unclear D gene. Germline CDR1 reads SGHVS; CDR2 reads FNYEAQ. This CDR3 comprises 13 residues. The V and J ends lost 5 bases and 4 bases respectively, with 12 bases between them. Complete variable domain (other parts from reference TRBV7-6 and TRBJ2-7): GAGVSQSPRYKVTKRGQDVALRCDPISGHVSLYWYRQALGQGPEFLTYFNYEAQQDKSGLPNDRFSAERPEGSISTLTIQRTEQRDSAMYRCASSIVPGYEQYFGPGTRLTVT.

The chain employs TRBV5-6 and TRBJ1-5; TRBD1 is a possible D gene (6 bases). Germline loops: CDR1 SGHDT, CDR2 YYEEEE. Trimming removed 4 bases from V and 2 bases from J, with 13 bases in between. The CDR3 is 15 amino acids. CDR3 region: CASSPWGAGNQPQHF. CDR3 DNA sequence: TGTGCCAGCAGCCCCTGGGGGGCGGGCAATCAGCCCCAGCATTTT. Full variable domain (rest looked up from reference TRBV5-6 and TRBJ1-5): DAGVTQSPTHLIKTRGQQVTLRCSPKSGHDTVSWYQQALGQGPQFIFQYYEEEERQRGNFPDRFSGHQFPNYSSELNVNALLLGDSALYLCASSPWGAGNQPQHFGDGTRLSIL.

A few counts support this clonotype. The V call is TRBV25-1, the J call TRBJ1-1; D gene uncertain. The CDR3 totals 13 residues. Germline lookup yields CDR1 MGHDK and CDR2 SYGVNS. V lost 5 bases and J 1 base, leaving 8 bases between the germline ends. The CDR3: CASSLSGNTEAFF. As DNA, the CDR3 is TGTGCCAGCAGTCTGTCAGGGAACACTGAAGCTTTCTTT.

The chain links TRBV20-1 to TRBJ2-6; 9 bases align to TRBD1. Germline trimming cut 4 bases from V and 0 bases from J; bases unmatched to any gene: 7. The germline V gene encodes CDR1 DFQATT and CDR2 SNEGSKA (reference sequence). The CDR3 is 17 residues long. The CDR3: CSATRDRAPSGANVLTF. The CDR3 coding sequence is TGCAGTGCTACTAGGGACAGGGCCCCCTCTGGGGCCAACGTCCTGACTTTC.

The chain combines TRBV29-1 with TRBJ2-2; tentatively, D is TRBD2 (5 bases). CDR1 is SQVTM and CDR2 is ANQGSEA in the germline V gene. The CDR3 is made up of 13 amino acids. V was pared by 6 bases and J by 3 bases, with 11 bases between. The CDR3 nucleotides read TGCAGCGTCGAGGGTGGATACACCGGGGAGCTGTTTTTT. Its translation: CSVEGGYTGELFF.

V and J are TRBV6-9 and TRBJ2-7; possible D gene TRBD2, 5 bases. Germline V CDR1 and CDR2: MNHGY, SVAAGI. Deletions cut 2 bases from V and 1 base from J, with 18 bases between. The CDR3 has 17 amino acids. The CDR3 protein is CASSYGPGRDRSYEQYF. In DNA form, the CDR3 reads TGTGCCAGCAGTTATGGTCCGGGAAGGGATCGATCCTACGAGCAGTACTTC.

The chain carries TRBV7-3 and TRBJ2-3; 14 positions match TRBD2. After removal of 6 bases from V and 5 bases from J, the junction contained 4 bases not matched to a gene. The germline gives CDR1 SGHTA, CDR2 FQGTGA. CDR3 length: 15 amino acids. This CDR3 is CASRLGLAGEDTQYF. In nucleotides, the CDR3 is TGTGCCAGCAGATTGGGACTAGCGGGAGAAGATACGCAGTATTTT.

The chain has TRBV20-1 and TRBJ2-7; D might be TRBD2 (5 bases). CDR1 is DFQATT and CDR2 is SNEGSKA in the germline V gene (reference sequence). The ends were cut back, 0 bases at V and 1 base at J, with 13 bases in the middle. The CDR3 extends over 15 amino acids. CDR3 sequence reads: CSARDQRVSSYEQYF. CDR3 DNA: TGCAGTGCTAGAGATCAGAGGGTTTCATCCTACGAGCAGTACTTC.

CDR3 nucleotide sequence: TGTGCCAGCAGCTCAGCGTGGCATGAAGCTTTCTTT. This sequence encodes CASSSAWHEAFF. This chain uses TRBV7-2 with TRBJ1-1; D is unclear. Trimming removed 4 bases from V and 7 bases from J, with 10 bases in between. The CDR3 loop spans 12 amino acids. Germline CDR1 reads SGHTA; CDR2 reads FQGNSA.

This clonotype was detected only once. The genes are TRBV7-6 and TRBJ1-2; a weak D match, TRBD1 (5 bases). The CDR3 is 12 amino acids. V lost 7 bases and J lost 6, with 12 bases in between. Germline assignment: CDR1 SGHVS and CDR2 FNYEAQ. In DNA form, the CDR3 reads TGTGCCAGCACCCAGATGGGGGATGGCTACACCTTC. This gives the protein CASTQMGDGYTF.

This rearrangement joins TRBV19 to TRBJ1-3; 7 nucleotides align to TRBD1. CDR1 is LNHDA and CDR2 is SQIVND in the germline V gene (reference sequence). The CDR3 runs to 14 residues. The V segment lost 4 bases and the J segment 2 bases; nucleotides outside the gene matches: 2. The CDR3 nucleotides are TGTGCCAGTAGTAGGGACAGTCCTGGAAACACCATATATTTT. Protein product: CASSRDSPGNTIYF.